The sequence of this TCR beta chain was determined in a study of human T cells and chemical hapten exposure. Broader study findings: Given that the donors had alopecia, their immune response may differ from that seen in healthy people.

The germline gives CDR1 MNHNS, CDR2 SASEGT. V lost 1 base, J lost 7 bases, and 8 bases lay in between. The CDR3 extends over 14 amino acids. Time point reported: pre-sensitization, week 0. Treatment noted: therapeutic diphenylcyclopropenone sensitization with weekly scalp DPC. Each patch-test visit's blood sample preceded patch application. One entry per CDR3 protein results from TCRdb running MiXCR on the RACE reads. Of about 93,000 distinct CDR3 sequences listed, 8.5% are singletons. This clonotype showed up many times. The target antigen is unknown. Sequenced material: whole blood, taken in connection with sensitization to the hapten diphenylcyclopropenone (DPC). J is TRBJ1-6 and V is TRBV6-1; D remains ambiguous. This TCR was recovered from a man aged 40-55 years with alopecia areata. Some clones in this sample may be carry-over from other donors' samples. The CDR3 loop reads CASSEGPPNSPLHF. As DNA, the CDR3 is TGTGCCAGCAGTGAAGGACCGCCGAATTCACCCCTCCACTTT.